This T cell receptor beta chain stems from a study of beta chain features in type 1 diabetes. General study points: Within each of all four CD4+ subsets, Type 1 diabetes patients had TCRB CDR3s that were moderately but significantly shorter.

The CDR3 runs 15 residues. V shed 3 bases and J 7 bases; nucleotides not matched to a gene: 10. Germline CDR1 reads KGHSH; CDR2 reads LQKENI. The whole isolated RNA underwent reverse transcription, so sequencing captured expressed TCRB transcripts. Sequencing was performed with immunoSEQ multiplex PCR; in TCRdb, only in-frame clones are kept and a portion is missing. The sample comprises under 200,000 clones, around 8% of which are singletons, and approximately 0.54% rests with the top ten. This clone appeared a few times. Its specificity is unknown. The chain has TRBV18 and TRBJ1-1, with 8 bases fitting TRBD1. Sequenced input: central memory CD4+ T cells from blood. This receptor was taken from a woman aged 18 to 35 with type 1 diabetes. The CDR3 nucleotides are TGTGCCAGCTCACCCTCAACAGGGGGAGGGTTTGAAGCTTTCTTT. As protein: CASSPSTGGGFEAFF. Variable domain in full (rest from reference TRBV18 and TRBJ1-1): NAGVMQNPRHLVRRRGQEARLRCSPMKGHSHVYWYRQLPEEGLKFMVYLQKENIIDESGMPKERFSAEFPKEGPSILRIQQVVRGDSAAYFCASSPSTGGGFEAFFGQGTRLTVV.